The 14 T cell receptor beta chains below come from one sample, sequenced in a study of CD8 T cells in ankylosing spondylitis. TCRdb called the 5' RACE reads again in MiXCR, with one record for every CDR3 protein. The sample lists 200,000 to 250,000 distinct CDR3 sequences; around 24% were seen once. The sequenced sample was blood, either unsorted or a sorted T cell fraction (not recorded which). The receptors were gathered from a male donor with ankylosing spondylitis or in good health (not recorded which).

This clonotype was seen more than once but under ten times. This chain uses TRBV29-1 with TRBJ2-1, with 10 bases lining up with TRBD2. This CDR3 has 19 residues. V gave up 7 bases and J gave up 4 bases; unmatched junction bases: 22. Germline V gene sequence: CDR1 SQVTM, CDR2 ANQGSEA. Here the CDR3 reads CSGGGARTSGFGVYNEQFF. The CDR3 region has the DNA TGCAGCGGGGGGGGGGCAAGGACTAGCGGATTTGGGGTATACAATGAGCAGTTCTTC.

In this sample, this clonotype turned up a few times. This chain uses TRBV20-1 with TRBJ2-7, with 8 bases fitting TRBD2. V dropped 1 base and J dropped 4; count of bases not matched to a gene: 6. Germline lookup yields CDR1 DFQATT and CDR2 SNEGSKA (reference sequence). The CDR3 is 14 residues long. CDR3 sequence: CSARVPGRGYEQYF. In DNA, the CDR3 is TGCAGTGCTAGAGTCCCCGGGAGGGGGTACGAGCAGTACTTC.

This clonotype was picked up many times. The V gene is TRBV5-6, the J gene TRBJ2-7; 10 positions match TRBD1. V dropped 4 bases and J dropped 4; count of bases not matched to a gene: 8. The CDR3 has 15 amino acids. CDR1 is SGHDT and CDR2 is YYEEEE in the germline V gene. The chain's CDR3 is CASSQLSDRGYEQYF. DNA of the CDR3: TGTGCCAGCAGCCAATTATCGGACAGGGGGTACGAGCAGTACTTC.

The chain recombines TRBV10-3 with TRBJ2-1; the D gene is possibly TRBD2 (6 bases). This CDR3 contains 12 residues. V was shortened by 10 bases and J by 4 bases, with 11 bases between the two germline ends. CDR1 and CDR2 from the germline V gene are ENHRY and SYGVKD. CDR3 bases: TGTGCCACCCAGGAGGGGTACAATGAGCAGTTCTTC. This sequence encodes CATQEGYNEQFF.

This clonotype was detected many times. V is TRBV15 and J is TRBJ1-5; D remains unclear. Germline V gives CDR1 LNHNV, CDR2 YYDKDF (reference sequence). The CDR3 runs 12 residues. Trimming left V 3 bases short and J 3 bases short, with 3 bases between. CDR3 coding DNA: TGTGCCACCAGCAGGCCCAATCAGCCCCAGCATTTT. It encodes CATSRPNQPQHF.

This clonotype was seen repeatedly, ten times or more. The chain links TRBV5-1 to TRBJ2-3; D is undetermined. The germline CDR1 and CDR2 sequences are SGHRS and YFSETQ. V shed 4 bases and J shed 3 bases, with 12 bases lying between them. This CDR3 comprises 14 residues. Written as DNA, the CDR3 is TGCGCCAGCAGCGGCGGAGCTGCGACAGATACGCAGTATTTT. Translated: CASSGGAATDTQYF.

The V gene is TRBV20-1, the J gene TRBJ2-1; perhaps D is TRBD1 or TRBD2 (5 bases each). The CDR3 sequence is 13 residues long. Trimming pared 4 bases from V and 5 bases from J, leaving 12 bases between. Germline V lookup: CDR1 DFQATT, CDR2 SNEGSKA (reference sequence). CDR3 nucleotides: TGCAGTGCTAAAGGGACGGTCGACAATGAGCAGTTCTTC. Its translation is CSAKGTVDNEQFF.

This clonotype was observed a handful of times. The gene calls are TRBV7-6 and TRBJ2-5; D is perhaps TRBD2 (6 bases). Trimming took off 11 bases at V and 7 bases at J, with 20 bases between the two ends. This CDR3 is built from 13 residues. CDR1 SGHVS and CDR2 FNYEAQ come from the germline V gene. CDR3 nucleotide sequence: TGTGCCCCAGTTACCCGTAGGCGGGGGACCCAGTACTTC. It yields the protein CAPVTRRRGTQYF. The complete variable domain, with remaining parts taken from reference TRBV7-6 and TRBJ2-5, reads GAGVSQSPRYKVTKRGQDVALRCDPISGHVSLYWYRQALGQGPEFLTYFNYEAQQDKSGLPNDRFSAERPEGSISTLTIQRTEQRDSAMYRCAPVTRRRGTQYFGPGTRLLVL.

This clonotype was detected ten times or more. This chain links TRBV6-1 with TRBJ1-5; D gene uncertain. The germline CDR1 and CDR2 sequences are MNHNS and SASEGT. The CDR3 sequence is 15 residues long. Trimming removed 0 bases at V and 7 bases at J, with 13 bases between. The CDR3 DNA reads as TGTGCCAGCAGTGAAGCCCCGGGTATTAGGCAGCCCCAGCATTTT. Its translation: CASSEAPGIRQPQHF.

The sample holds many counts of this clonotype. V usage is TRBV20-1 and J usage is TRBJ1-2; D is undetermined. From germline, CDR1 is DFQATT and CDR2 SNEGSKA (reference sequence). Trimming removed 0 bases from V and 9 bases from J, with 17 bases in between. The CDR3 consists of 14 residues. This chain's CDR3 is CSARDIEGDHRYTF. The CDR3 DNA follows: TGCAGTGCTAGAGATATTGAAGGCGATCATCGCTACACCTTC.

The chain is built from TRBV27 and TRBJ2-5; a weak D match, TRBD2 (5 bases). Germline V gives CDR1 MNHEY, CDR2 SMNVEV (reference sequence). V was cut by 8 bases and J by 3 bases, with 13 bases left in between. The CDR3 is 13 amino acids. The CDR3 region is CASGSRGKETQYF. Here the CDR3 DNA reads TGTGCCAGCGGGTCCAGAGGGAAAGAGACCCAGTACTTC.

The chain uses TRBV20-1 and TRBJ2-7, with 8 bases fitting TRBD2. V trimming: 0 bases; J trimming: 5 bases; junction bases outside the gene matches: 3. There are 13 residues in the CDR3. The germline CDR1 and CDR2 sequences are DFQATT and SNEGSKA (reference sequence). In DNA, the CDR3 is TGCAGTGCTAGAGATCAACTAGCGGACGAGCAGTACTTC. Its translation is CSARDQLADEQYF.

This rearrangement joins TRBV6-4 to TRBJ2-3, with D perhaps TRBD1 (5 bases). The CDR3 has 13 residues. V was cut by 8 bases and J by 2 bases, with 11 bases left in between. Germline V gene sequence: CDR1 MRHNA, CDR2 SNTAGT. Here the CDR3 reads CASGNGHTDTQYF. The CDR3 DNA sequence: TGTGCCAGCGGCAACGGACACACAGATACGCAGTATTTT.

CDR3 coding DNA: TGTGCCAGCATTGCAACTTTCGGTCTAGCGGGAGTCAAAAATGAGCAGTTCTTC. Translated: CASIATFGLAGVKNEQFF. The chain recombines TRBV6-2 or TRBV6-3 with TRBJ2-1; TRBD2 agrees at 10 bases. From germline, CDR1 is MNHEY and CDR2 SVGEGT. The V segment lost 7 bases and the J segment 7 bases; nucleotides outside the gene matches: 19. The CDR3 length is 18 residues.